This T cell receptor beta chain derives from a study of T cell responses to AZD1222 COVID-19 vaccine. Germline CDR1 is SGHAT and CDR2 is FQNNGV. This CDR3 comprises 11 residues. Trimming took 0 bases from V and 6 from J, leaving 3 bases between them. General observations from the study: Just a handful of AZD1222 recipients were seropositive at baseline. Unmutated regions of variants are reportedly targeted by nearly half of spike-specific TCRs. Clonal diversity was possibly underestimated, and the donors were mostly white British, with more females.

Concerning this clone itself: Antigen: not known.

Pooled in the analysis were second doses at about 4 or about 12 weeks. Sequencing used immunoSEQ multiplex PCR; TCRdb keeps in-frame clones, though not all of them. The table lists more than 150,000 clones, roughly 94% of them singletons. This TCR was sampled from an adult who received the AZD1222 COVID-19 vaccine. Sample: peripheral blood, taken 28 days after the second AZD1222 dose. The rearrangement links TRBV11-2 to TRBJ2-7; D remains ambiguous. Here the CDR3 reads CASSLDREQYF. As DNA, the CDR3 is TGTGCCAGCAGCTTAGACCGCGAGCAGTACTTC.